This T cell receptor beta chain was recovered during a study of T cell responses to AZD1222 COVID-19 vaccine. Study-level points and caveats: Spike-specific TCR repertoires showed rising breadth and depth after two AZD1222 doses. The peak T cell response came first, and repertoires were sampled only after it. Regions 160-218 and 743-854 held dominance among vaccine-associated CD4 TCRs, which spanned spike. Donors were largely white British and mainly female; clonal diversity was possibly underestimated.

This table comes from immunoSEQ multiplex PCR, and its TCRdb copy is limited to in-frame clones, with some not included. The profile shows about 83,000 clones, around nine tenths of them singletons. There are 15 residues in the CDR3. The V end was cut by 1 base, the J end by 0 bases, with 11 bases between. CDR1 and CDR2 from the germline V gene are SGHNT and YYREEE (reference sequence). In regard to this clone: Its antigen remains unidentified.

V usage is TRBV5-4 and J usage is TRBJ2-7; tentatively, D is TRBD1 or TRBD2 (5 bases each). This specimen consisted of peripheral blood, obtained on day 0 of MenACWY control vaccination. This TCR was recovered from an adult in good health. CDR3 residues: CASSLQTGGSYEQYF. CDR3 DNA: TGTGCCAGCAGCTTGCAAACAGGAGGCTCCTACGAGCAGTACTTC.